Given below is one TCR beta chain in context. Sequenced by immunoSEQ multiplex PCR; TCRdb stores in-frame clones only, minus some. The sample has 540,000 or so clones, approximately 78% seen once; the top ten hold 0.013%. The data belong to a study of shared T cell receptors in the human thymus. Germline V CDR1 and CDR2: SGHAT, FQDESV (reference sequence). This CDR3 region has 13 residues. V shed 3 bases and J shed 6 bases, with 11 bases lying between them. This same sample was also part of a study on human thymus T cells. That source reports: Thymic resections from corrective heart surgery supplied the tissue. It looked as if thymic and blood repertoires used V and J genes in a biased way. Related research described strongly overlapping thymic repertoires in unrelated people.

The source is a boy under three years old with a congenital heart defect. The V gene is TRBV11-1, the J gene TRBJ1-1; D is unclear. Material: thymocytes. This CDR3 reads CASSFGSLPEAFF. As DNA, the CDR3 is TGTGCCAGCAGCTTCGGGTCCCTCCCTGAAGCTTTCTTT.